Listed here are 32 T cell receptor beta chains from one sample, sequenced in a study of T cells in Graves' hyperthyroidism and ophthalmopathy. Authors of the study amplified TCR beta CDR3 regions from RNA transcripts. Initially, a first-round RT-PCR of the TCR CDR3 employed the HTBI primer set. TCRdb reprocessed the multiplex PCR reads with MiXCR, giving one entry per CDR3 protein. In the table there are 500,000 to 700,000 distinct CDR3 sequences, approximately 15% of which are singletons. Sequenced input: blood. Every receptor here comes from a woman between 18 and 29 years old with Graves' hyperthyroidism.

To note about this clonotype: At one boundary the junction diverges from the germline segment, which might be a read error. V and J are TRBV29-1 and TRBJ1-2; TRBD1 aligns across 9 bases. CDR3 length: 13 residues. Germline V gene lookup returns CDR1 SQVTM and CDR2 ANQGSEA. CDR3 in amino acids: CGVDKQGAHGYTF. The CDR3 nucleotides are TGCGGCGTTGACAAACAGGGGGCACATGGCTACACCTTC. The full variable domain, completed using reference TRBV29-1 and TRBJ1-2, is SAVISQKPSRDICQRGTSLTIQCQVDSQVTMMFWYRQQPGQSLTLIATANQGSEATYESGFVIDKFPISRPNLTFSTLTVSNMSPEDSSIYLCGVDKQGAHGYTFGSGTRLTVV.

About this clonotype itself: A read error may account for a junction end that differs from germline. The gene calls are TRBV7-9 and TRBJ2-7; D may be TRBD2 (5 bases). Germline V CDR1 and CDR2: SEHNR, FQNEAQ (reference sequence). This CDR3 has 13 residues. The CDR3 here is CASSPSYSNEQYF. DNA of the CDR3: TGTGCCAGCAGCCCTAGCTACTCCAACGAGCAGTACTTC. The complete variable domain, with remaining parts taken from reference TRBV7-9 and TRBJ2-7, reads DTGVSQNPRHKITKRGQNVTFRCDPISEHNRLYWYRQTLGQGPEFLTYFQNEAQLEKSRLLSDRFSAERPKGSFSTLEIQRTEQGDSAMYLCASSPSYSNEQYFGPGTRLTVT.

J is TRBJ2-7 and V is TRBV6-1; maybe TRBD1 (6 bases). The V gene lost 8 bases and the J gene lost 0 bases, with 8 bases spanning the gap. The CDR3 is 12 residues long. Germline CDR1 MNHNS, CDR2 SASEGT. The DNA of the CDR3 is TGTGCCAGCCAGACAGGCTCCTACGAGCAGTACTTC. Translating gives CASQTGSYEQYF.

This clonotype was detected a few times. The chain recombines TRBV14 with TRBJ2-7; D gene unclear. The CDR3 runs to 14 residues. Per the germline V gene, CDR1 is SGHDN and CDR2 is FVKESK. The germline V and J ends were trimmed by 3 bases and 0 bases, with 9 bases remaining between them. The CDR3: CASSQRINSYEQYF. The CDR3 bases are TGTGCCAGCAGCCAGCGGATAAACTCCTACGAGCAGTACTTC.

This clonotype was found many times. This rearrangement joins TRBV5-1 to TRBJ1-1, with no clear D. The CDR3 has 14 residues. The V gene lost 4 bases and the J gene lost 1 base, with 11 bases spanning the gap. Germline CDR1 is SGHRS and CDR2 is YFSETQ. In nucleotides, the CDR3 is TGCGCCAGCAGCCCGATTGACGGGAACACTGAAGCTTTCTTT. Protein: CASSPIDGNTEAFF.

In DNA, the CDR3 is TGTGCCTGGAGTTCTCTGGACAGGGGGGATAATTCACCCCTCCACTTT. Translated, it gives CAWSSLDRGDNSPLHF. This chain joins TRBV30 and TRBJ1-6; 10 bases are a match to TRBD1. The trim removed 2 bases at V and 5 bases at J, leaving 6 bases unmatched. The CDR3 runs to 16 residues. Germline values: CDR1 GTSNPN, CDR2 SVGIG (reference sequence).

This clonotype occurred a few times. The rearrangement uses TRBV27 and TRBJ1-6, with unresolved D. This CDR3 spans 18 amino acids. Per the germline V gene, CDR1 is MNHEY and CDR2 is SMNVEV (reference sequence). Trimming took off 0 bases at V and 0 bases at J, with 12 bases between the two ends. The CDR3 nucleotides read TGTGCCAGCAGTTTATCGGCGAGGTCCCACTCCTATAATTCACCCCTCCACTTT. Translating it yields CASSLSARSHSYNSPLHF.

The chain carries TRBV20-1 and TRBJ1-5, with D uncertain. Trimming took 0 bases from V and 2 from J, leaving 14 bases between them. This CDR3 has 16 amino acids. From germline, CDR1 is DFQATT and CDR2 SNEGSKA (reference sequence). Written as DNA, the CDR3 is TGCAGTGCTAGAGATGGTAAGGGTTCGGGCAATCAGCCCCAGCATTTT. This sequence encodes CSARDGKGSGNQPQHF.

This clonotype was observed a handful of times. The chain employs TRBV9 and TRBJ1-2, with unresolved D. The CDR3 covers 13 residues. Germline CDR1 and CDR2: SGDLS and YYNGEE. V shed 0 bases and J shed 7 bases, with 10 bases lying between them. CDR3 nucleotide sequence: TGTGCCAGCAGCGTAGGGTTTAGGGTTGGCTACACCTTC. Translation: CASSVGFRVGYTF.

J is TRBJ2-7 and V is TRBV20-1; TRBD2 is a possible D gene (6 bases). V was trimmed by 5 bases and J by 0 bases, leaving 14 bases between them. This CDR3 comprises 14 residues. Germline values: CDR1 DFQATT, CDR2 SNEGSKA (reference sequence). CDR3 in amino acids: CSAVGRGNSYEQYF. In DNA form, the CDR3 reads TGCAGTGCTGTAGGGCGGGGTAACTCCTACGAGCAGTACTTC.

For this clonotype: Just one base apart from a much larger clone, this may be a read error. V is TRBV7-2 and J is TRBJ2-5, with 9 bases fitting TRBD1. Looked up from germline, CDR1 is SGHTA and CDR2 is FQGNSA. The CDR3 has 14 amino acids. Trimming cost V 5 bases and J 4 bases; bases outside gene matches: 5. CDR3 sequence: CASSRNRGRETQYF. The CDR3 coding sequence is TGTGCCAGCAGCCGGAACAGGGGGCGAGAGACCCAGTACTTC.

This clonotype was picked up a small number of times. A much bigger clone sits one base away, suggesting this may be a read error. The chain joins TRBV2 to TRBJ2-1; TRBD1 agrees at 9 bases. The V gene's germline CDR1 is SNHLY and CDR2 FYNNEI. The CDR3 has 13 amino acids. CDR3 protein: CASKGTGNNEQLF. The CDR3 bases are TGTGCCAGCAAGGGGACAGGGAACAATGAGCAGCTCTTC. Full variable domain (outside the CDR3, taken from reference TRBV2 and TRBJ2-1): EPEVTQTPSHQVTQMGQEVILRCVPISNHLYFYWYRQILGQKVEFLVSFYNNEISEKSEIFDDQFSVERPDGSNFTLKIRSTKLEDSAMYFCASKGTGNNEQLFGPGTRLTVL.

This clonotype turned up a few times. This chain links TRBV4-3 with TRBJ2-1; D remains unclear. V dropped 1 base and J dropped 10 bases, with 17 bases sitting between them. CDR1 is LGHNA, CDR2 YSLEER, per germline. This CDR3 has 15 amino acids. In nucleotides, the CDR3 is TGCGCCAGCAGCCAAGTTGTCATTGACGCCCACGAGCAGTTCTTC. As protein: CASSQVVIDAHEQFF.

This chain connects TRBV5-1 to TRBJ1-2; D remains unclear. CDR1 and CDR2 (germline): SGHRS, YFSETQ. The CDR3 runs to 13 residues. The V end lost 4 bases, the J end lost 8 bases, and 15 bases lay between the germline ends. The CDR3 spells CASSGPRRTGYTF. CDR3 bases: TGCGCCAGCAGCGGACCTAGGCGGACGGGCTACACCTTC.

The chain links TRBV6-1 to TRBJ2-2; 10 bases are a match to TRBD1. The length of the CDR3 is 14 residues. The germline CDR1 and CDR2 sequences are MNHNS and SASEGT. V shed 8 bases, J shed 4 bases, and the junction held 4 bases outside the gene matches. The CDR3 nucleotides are TGTGCCAGCGAGCGGGACAGGGGCACCGGGGAGCTGTTTTTT. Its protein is CASERDRGTGELFF.

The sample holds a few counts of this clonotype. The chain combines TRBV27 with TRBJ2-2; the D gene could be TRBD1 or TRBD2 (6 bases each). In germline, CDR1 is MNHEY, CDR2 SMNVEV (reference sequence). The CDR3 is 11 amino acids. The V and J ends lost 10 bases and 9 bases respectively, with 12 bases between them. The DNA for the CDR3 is TGTGCCACCAAGGGGGGCCGGGAGCTGTTTTTT. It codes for CATKGGRELFF.

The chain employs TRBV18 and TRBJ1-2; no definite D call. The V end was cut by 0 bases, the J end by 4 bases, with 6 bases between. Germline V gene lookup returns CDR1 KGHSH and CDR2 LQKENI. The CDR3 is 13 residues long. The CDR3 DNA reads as TGTGCCAGCTCACCACCCCTAAGCTATGGCTACACCTTC. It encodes CASSPPLSYGYTF.

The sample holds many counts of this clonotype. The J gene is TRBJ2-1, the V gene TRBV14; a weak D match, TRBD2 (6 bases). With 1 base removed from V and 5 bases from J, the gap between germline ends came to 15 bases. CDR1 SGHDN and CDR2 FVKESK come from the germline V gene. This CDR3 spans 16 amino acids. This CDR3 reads CASSQVSLRDHNEQFF. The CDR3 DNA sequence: TGTGCCAGCAGCCAAGTTTCTTTGCGGGACCACAATGAGCAGTTCTTC. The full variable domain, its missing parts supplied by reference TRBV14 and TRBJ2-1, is EAGVTQFPSHSVIEKGQTVTLRCDPISGHDNLYWYRRVMGKEIKFLLHFVKESKQDESGMPNNRFLAERTGGTYSTLKVQPAELEDSGVYFCASSQVSLRDHNEQFFGPGTRLTVL.

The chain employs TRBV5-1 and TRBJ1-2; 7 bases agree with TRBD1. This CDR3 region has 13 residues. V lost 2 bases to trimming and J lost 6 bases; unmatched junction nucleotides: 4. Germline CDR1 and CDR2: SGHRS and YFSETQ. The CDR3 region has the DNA TGCGCCAGCAGCTTAATGCAGGGGGATGGCTACACCTTC. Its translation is CASSLMQGDGYTF.

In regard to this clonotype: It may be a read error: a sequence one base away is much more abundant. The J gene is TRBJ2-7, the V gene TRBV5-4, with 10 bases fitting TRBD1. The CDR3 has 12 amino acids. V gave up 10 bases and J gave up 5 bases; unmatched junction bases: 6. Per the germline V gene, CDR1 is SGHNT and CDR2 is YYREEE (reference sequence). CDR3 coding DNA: TGTGCCGGAGGGGACAGGGGCAACGAGCAGTACTTC. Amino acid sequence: CAGGDRGNEQYF.

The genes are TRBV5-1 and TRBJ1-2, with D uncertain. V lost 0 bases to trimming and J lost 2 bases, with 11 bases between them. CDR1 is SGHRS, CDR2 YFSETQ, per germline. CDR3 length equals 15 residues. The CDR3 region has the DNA TGCGCCAGCAGCTTGGGAATCGGGGAAAACTATGGCTACACCTTC. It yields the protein CASSLGIGENYGYTF.

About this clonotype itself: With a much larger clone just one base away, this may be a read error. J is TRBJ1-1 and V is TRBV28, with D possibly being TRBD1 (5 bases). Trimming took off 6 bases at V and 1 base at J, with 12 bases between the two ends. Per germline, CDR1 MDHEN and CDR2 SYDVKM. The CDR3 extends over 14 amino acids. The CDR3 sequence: CASRARQQNTEAFF. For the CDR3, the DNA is TGTGCCAGCAGGGCTAGACAGCAGAACACTGAAGCTTTCTTT.

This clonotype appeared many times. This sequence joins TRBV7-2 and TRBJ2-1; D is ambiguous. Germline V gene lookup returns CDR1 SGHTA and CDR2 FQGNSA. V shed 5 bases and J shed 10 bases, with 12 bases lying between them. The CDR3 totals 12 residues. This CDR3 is CASSRVSAEQFF. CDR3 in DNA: TGTGCCAGCAGCAGGGTCAGCGCCGAGCAGTTCTTC.

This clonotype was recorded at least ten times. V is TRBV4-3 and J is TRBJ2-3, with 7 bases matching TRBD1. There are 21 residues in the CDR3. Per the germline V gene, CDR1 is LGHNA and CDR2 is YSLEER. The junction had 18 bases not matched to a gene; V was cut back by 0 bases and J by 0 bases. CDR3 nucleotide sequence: TGCGCCAGCAGCCAAGACTTGTTTCTAAGCAGGGGGTATACTAGCACAGATACGCAGTATTTT. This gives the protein CASSQDLFLSRGYTSTDTQYF.

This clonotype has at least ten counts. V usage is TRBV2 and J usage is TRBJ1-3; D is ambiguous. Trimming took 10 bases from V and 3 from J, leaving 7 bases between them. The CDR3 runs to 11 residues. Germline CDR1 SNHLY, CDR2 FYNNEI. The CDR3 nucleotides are TGTGCCACCCAAGGTGGAAACACCATATATTTT. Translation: CATQGGNTIYF.

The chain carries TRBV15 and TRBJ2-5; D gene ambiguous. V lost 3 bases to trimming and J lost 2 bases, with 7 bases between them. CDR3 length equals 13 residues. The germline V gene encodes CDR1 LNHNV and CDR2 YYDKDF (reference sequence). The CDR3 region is CATSREPQETQYF. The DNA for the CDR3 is TGTGCCACCAGCAGGGAACCTCAAGAGACCCAGTACTTC.

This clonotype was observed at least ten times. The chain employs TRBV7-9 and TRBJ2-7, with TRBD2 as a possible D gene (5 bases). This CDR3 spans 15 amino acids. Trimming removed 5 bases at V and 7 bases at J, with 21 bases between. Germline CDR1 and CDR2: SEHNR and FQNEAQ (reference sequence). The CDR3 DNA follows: TGTGCCAGCAGCCACCCAGTGGCTTCCAGAGGGGAGCAGTACTTC. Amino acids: CASSHPVASRGEQYF.

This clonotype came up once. The CDR3 sequence is CSARAGQGSNQPQHF. The CDR3 region has the DNA TGCAGTGCTAGAGCGGGACAGGGGAGCAATCAGCCCCAGCATTTT. The rearrangement uses TRBV20-1 and TRBJ1-5, with 10 nucleotides matching TRBD1. Looked up from germline, CDR1 is DFQATT and CDR2 is SNEGSKA (reference sequence). The length of the CDR3 is 15 residues. V dropped 1 base and J dropped 1; count of bases not matched to a gene: 1.

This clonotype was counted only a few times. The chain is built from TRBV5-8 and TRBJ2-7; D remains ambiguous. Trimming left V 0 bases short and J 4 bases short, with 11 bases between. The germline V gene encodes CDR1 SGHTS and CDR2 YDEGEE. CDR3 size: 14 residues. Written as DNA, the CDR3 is TGTGCCAGCAGCTTGGTCCGCGCTCATTACGAGCAGTACTTC. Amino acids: CASSLVRAHYEQYF.

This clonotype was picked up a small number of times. The CDR3 protein is CASSETFGSGANVLTF. DNA of the CDR3: TGTGCCAGCAGCGAGACCTTTGGCTCTGGGGCCAACGTCCTGACTTTC. The chain joins TRBV9 to TRBJ2-6, with D unclear. The V end was cut by 3 bases, the J end by 0 bases, with 10 bases between. Germline lookup yields CDR1 SGDLS and CDR2 YYNGEE. This CDR3 contains 16 residues. The full variable domain, in which reference TRBV9 and TRBJ2-6 provide the parts outside the CDR3, is DSGVTQTPKHLITATGQRVTLRCSPRSGDLSVYWYQQSLDQGLQFLIQYYNGEERAKGNILERFSAQQFPDLHSELNLSSLELGDSALYFCASSETFGSGANVLTFGAGSRLTVL.

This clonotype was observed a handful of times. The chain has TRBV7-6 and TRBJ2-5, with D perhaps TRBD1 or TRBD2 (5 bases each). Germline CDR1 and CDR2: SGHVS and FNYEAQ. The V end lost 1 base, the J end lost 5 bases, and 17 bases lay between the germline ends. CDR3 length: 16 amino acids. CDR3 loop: CASSLVGQGGGETQYF. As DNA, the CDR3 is TGTGCCAGCAGCTTAGTTGGCCAGGGCGGCGGGGAGACCCAGTACTTC.

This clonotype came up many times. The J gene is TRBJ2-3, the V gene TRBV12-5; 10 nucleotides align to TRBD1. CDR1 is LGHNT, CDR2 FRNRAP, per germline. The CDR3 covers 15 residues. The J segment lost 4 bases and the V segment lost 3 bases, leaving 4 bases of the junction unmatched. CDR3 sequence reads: CASGFGTGVPDTQYF. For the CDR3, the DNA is TGTGCTAGTGGTTTCGGGACAGGGGTCCCAGATACGCAGTATTTT.